These T cell receptor beta chains were read from a single sample in a study of cytomegalovirus exposure and HLA in healthy donors. TCRdb keeps only in-frame clones here, not all; method: immunoSEQ multiplex PCR. Among a few hundred thousand clones, about 90% were seen once, and the ten largest hold 9.5% to 15%. The sequenced sample was PBMCs. The receptor source for this set is a man in his late teens or twenties in good health and CMV-seropositive. The CDR3 runs from the conserved cysteine through the conserved F or W. A D gene is named only where the DNA matches it firmly. Only part of the rows carry a size: once, few, many, or a class if the clone is expanded.

TRBD2	14	.	TRBV6-4	TRBJ2-1	CASSTSASYNEQFF	TGTGCCAGCAGTACTAGCGCTTCCTACAATGAGCAGTTCTTC
.	13	few	TRBV5-1	TRBJ2-7	CASSLGTDYEQYF	TGCGCCAGCAGCTTAGGGACGGATTACGAGCAGTACTTC
.	15	once	TRBV4-1	TRBJ1-4	CASSERQATNEKLFF	TGCGCCAGCAGCGAGCGACAGGCAACTAATGAAAAACTGTTTTTT
TRBD1	14	.	TRBV27	TRBJ1-2	CASTSYPRGLGYTF	TGTGCCAGCACCTCATACCCCAGGGGGCTGGGCTACACCTTC
TRBD1	18	.	TRBV7-8	TRBJ1-2	CASSYLGQGAPPYYGYTF	TGTGCCAGCAGCTACTTAGGACAGGGGGCGCCCCCCTACTATGGCTACACCTTC
.	13	.	TRBV18	TRBJ2-1	CASSGTGSNEQFF	TGTGCCAGCTCCGGGACTGGATCTAATGAGCAGTTCTTC
.	15	.	TRBV27	TRBJ2-3	CASSSPGGSTDTQYF	TGTGCCAGCAGTTCCCCTGGCGGTAGCACAGATACGCAGTATTTT
.	17	.	TRBV18	TRBJ1-4	CASSPPGQPKGGRKLFF	TGTGCCAGCTCACCACCTGGACAGCCCAAGGGGGGTCGAAAACTGTTTTTT
TRBD1	14	.	TRBV29-1	TRBJ2-2	CSVSGTGNTGELFF	TGCAGCGTTTCCGGGACAGGGAACACCGGGGAGCTGTTTTTT
.	12	few	TRBV28	TRBJ1-1	CASSLLNTEAFF	TGTGCCAGCAGTTTACTGAACACTGAAGCTTTCTTT
.	16	.	TRBV4-2	TRBJ2-4	CASSQEGGRVTDIQYF	TGTGCCAGCAGCCAAGAGGGGGGGCGGGTCACCGACATTCAGTACTTC
.	14	.	TRBV7-7	TRBJ2-2	CASSSDWNTGELFF	TGTGCCAGCAGTTCGGACTGGAACACCGGGGAGCTGTTTTTT
.	13	.	TRBV6-5	TRBJ1-1	CASSYPGNTEAFF	TGTGCCAGCAGTTACCCGGGGAACACTGAAGCTTTCTTT
TRBD1	15	.	TRBV6-6	TRBJ2-5	CASSPTGPPGETQYF	TGTGCCAGCAGCCCGACAGGGCCCCCTGGAGAGACCCAGTACTTC